This T cell receptor (beta chain) was profiled in a study of OX40 agonist ivuxolimab in advanced cancers. Blood got drawn at baseline, again on cycle 4 day 1, and then on cycle 7 day 1. V was pared by 0 bases and J by 8 bases, with 9 bases between. The CDR3 totals 13 residues. From germline, CDR1 is SGHDT and CDR2 YYEEEE. Generated by immunoSEQ multiplex PCR, the TCRdb table keeps only in-frame clones and is missing some. Of 90,000 or so clones listed, approximately 87% are singletons. The chain carries TRBV5-6 and TRBJ2-1; D is uncertain. The sequence was collected from an adult with an advanced solid tumor such as melanoma, head and neck, liver or kidney cancer. The sample consisted of CD4+ or CD8+ T cells sorted from blood, taken in a trial of the OX40 agonist ivuxolimab. This CDR3 reads CASSLAIGDEQFF. In DNA, the CDR3 is TGTGCCAGCAGCTTGGCCATTGGGGATGAGCAGTTCTTC.